Following are 21 T cell receptor beta chains from one sample sequenced in a study of blood T cell repertoires in COVID-19. Libraries were prepared by immunoSEQ multiplex PCR; TCRdb keeps only in-frame clonotypes and omits some of them. The table includes some 74,000 clones, roughly 85% detected once. The sequenced sample consisted of peripheral blood. The receptors were gathered from a woman older than 75 with acute or convalescent COVID-19.

The chain uses TRBV14 and TRBJ2-5; 7 bases are a match to TRBD1. The CDR3 is made up of 15 amino acids. The ends lost 1 base at V and 0 bases at J; junction bases unmatched: 2. Germline V gives CDR1 SGHDN, CDR2 FVKESK. DNA of the CDR3: TGTGCCAGCAGCCAAGGACAGGGCCACCAAGAGACCCAGTACTTC. This encodes CASSQGQGHQETQYF.

This clone came up a few times. This chain uses TRBV5-5 with TRBJ1-1; unclear D gene. The ends were cut back, 5 bases at V and 1 base at J, with 12 bases in the middle. This CDR3 has 14 amino acids. Germline CDR1 and CDR2: SGHKS and YYEKEE (reference sequence). The CDR3 is CASRRAGGNTEAFF. CDR3 nucleotides: TGTGCCAGCAGGCGAGCTGGCGGGAACACTGAAGCTTTCTTT. The whole variable domain, remainder taken from reference TRBV5-5 and TRBJ1-1, is DAGVTQSPTHLIKTRGQQVTLRCSPISGHKSVSWYQQVLGQGPQFIFQYYEKEERGRGNFPDRFSARQFPNYSSELNVNALLLGDSALYLCASRRAGGNTEAFFGQGTRLTVV.

This clone has only a few counts. The chain links TRBV7-9 to TRBJ2-1; 10 nucleotides line up with TRBD2. CDR3 size: 17 residues. CDR1 is SEHNR and CDR2 is FQNEAQ in the germline V gene (reference sequence). V shed 2 bases, J shed 5 bases, and the junction held 9 bases outside the gene matches. CDR3 DNA: TGTGCCAGCAGCTTACCCATCGGAGCGGGGGGGAACAATGAGCAGTTCTTC. It yields the protein CASSLPIGAGGNNEQFF.

The chain couples TRBV7-6 to TRBJ2-1; 8 nucleotides agree with TRBD2. The CDR3 is 15 residues long. The germline CDR1 and CDR2 sequences are SGHVS and FNYEAQ. The V segment lost 4 bases and the J segment 1 base; nucleotides outside the gene matches: 3. The DNA of the CDR3 is TGTGCCAGCAGCTCTGTAGCGGGGTCCTACAATGAGCAGTTCTTC. It is translated as CASSSVAGSYNEQFF.

This clone was recorded a few times. The CDR3 region has the DNA TGTGCCAGCAGTTACTCCGGGGAAGGGTATGGCTACACCTTC. It encodes CASSYSGEGYGYTF. The rearrangement links TRBV6-5 to TRBJ1-2; D uncertain. This CDR3 contains 14 residues. From germline, CDR1 is MNHEY and CDR2 SVGAGI. Between the trimmed V and J ends, which lost 0 bases and 5 bases, there was a span of 10 bases.

The rearrangement joins TRBV9 to TRBJ1-1; a weak D match, TRBD1 (6 bases). The germline V gene has CDR1 SGDLS and CDR2 YYNGEE. With 0 bases removed from V and 1 base from J, the gap between germline ends came to 7 bases. The CDR3 loop spans 14 amino acids. The CDR3 coding sequence is TGTGCCAGCAGCGTAGGGGGGCCGAACACTGAAGCTTTCTTT. Translation gives CASSVGGPNTEAFF.

The V and J genes are TRBV5-1 and TRBJ2-5; D is uncertain. The germline CDR1 and CDR2 sequences are SGHRS and YFSETQ. V shed 0 bases and J shed 4 bases, with 13 bases lying between them. The CDR3 is 15 residues long. CDR3 DNA sequence: TGCGCCAGCAGCTTGGGGCCCACGTCGGGAGAGACCCAGTACTTC. Translation gives CASSLGPTSGETQYF.

The gene calls are TRBV2 and TRBJ1-6; D ambiguous. V was pared by 1 base and J by 11 bases, with 12 bases between. The CDR3 contains 14 residues. The germline V gene encodes CDR1 SNHLY and CDR2 FYNNEI. The CDR3 is CASSEGALGPPLHF. The CDR3 DNA is TGTGCCAGCAGTGAAGGGGCCCTTGGGCCACCCCTCCACTTT.

The chain couples TRBV3-1 (or the pseudogene TRBV3-2) to TRBJ1-3; perhaps TRBD1 as D (6 bases). Looked up from germline, CDR1 is LGHDT and CDR2 is YNNKEL (reference sequence). This CDR3 is built from 16 residues. V was cut by 0 bases and J by 4 bases, with 13 bases left in between. CDR3 amino acids: CASSQEPAGVGNTIYF. The CDR3 DNA reads as TGTGCCAGCAGCCAAGAGCCAGCAGGGGTCGGAAACACCATATATTTT.

Regarding this clone: The same CDR3 also results from other DNA sequences found in this sample. This chain joins TRBV18 and TRBJ1-5; 9 bases line up with TRBD1. Trimming took 3 bases from V and 5 from J; bases not matched to a gene: 2. The CDR3 runs to 14 residues. The germline CDR1 and CDR2 sequences are KGHSH and LQKENI. CDR3 DNA: TGTGCCAGCTCACCGGGACAGGGATATCAGCCCCAGCATTTT. Protein: CASSPGQGYQPQHF.

In this sample, this clone turned up once. The rearrangement links TRBV9 to TRBJ2-6; 11 nucleotides align to TRBD1. This CDR3 is built from 18 residues. V lost 0 bases and J lost 7; bases outside the gene matches: 9. Germline CDR1 is SGDLS and CDR2 is YYNGEE. CDR3 amino acids: CASSVAGTGGIRANVLTF. The CDR3 bases are TGTGCCAGCAGCGTAGCTGGGACAGGGGGAATTCGAGCCAACGTCCTGACTTTC.

This clone was picked up one time. The rearrangement joins TRBV18 to TRBJ1-1, with D maybe TRBD1 (6 bases). CDR3 size: 13 residues. Trimming took off 3 bases at V and 11 bases at J, with 16 bases between the two ends. CDR1 and CDR2 from the germline V gene are KGHSH and LQKENI. CDR3 residues: CASSPDGGLSAFF. The CDR3 bases are TGTGCCAGCTCACCCGACGGGGGGCTGAGTGCTTTCTTT.

The gene calls are TRBV19 and TRBJ2-1; no firm D call. The length of the CDR3 is 15 residues. The germline V gene has CDR1 LNHDA and CDR2 SQIVND (reference sequence). V lost 3 bases and J 5 bases, leaving 14 bases between the germline ends. The DNA for the CDR3 is TGTGCCAGTAGTATCGCGGATACTTTAAACAATGAGCAGTTCTTC. This sequence encodes CASSIADTLNNEQFF. The complete variable domain, with remaining parts taken from reference TRBV19 and TRBJ2-1, reads DGGITQSPKYLFRKEGQNVTLSCEQNLNHDAMYWYRQDPGQGLRLIYYSQIVNDFQKGDIAEGYSVSREKKESFPLTVTSAQKNPTAFYLCASSIADTLNNEQFFGPGTRLTVL.

V is TRBV6-1 and J is TRBJ1-5, with D unresolved. This CDR3 is built from 14 residues. The V gene lost 1 base and the J gene lost 0 bases, with 4 bases spanning the gap. Germline V CDR1 and CDR2: MNHNS, SASEGT. CDR3 sequence: CASSEVNSNQPQHF. The CDR3, as DNA: TGTGCCAGCAGTGAAGTTAATAGCAATCAGCCCCAGCATTTT.

The chain combines TRBV15 with TRBJ2-3; a weak D match, TRBD2 (5 bases). The germline V and J ends were trimmed by 5 bases and 1 base, with 7 bases remaining between them. The germline CDR1 and CDR2 sequences are LNHNV and YYDKDF (reference sequence). There are 13 residues in the CDR3. Here the CDR3 reads CATSRGGTDTQYF. The CDR3 region has the DNA TGTGCCACCAGCCGGGGTGGCACAGATACGCAGTATTTT.

The table lists this clone with a count of one. This chain connects TRBV5-1 to TRBJ2-3; D unresolved. The V end was cut by 1 base, the J end by 0 bases, with 6 bases between. Germline CDR1 and CDR2: SGHRS and YFSETQ. The CDR3 loop spans 14 amino acids. CDR3 nucleotide sequence: TGCGCCAGCAGCTTGCGAGCTAGCACAGATACGCAGTATTTT. Translation gives CASSLRASTDTQYF.

The rearrangement joins TRBV6-2 or TRBV6-3 to TRBJ2-1; 9 bases fit TRBD2. Germline V gene lookup returns CDR1 MNHEY and CDR2 SVGEGT. The CDR3 sequence is 15 residues long. Trimming removed 5 bases from V and 8 bases from J; junction bases left unmatched: 10. The CDR3 DNA follows: TGTGCCAGCAGTCCCCCGGCGGGGGGGCGAGATGAGCAGTTCTTC. Amino acids: CASSPPAGGRDEQFF.

This clone was picked up a small number of times. The rearrangement links TRBV18 to TRBJ2-7, with D possibly being TRBD2 (6 bases). The CDR3 is made up of 13 amino acids. With 3 bases removed from V and 5 bases from J, the gap between germline ends came to 11 bases. Germline values: CDR1 KGHSH, CDR2 LQKENI. CDR3 region: CASSPMEGNEQYF. As DNA, the CDR3 is TGTGCCAGCTCACCGATGGAGGGCAACGAGCAGTACTTC.

Here the CDR3 DNA reads TGCGCCAGCAGCTTGGGAGGACAGATGACTAACTATGGCTACACCTTC. It encodes CASSLGGQMTNYGYTF. This chain uses TRBV5-1 with TRBJ1-2; D might be TRBD1 (6 bases). Trimming removed 0 bases at V and 0 bases at J, with 12 bases between. The germline V gene encodes CDR1 SGHRS and CDR2 YFSETQ. The CDR3 is 16 amino acids.

The sample holds one count of this clone. The chain recombines TRBV25-1 with TRBJ1-5; D remains unclear. The germline V gene encodes CDR1 MGHDK and CDR2 SYGVNS. Trimming removed 3 bases from V and 2 bases from J, with 2 bases in between. The CDR3 spans 12 residues. CDR3 sequence (DNA): TGTGCCAGCAGTGACGGCAATCAGCCCCAGCATTTT. This gives the protein CASSDGNQPQHF.

The CDR3 DNA is TGTGCCAGCACCTCCCGGGACAGGGGGGGAACTGAAGCTTTCTTT. It codes for CASTSRDRGGTEAFF. The rearrangement joins TRBV6-5 to TRBJ1-1; the match to TRBD1 covers 11 bases. With V trimmed by 7 bases and J by 5 bases, 9 bases remained unmatched. Germline V gives CDR1 MNHEY, CDR2 SVGAGI. The CDR3 sequence is 15 residues long.